At least ten counts were recorded for the clone carrying this TCR beta chain. The antigen is not known. As every portion of the isolated RNA was reverse transcribed, the sequencing read expressed TCRB transcripts. Repertoires were generated with immunoSEQ multiplex PCR, while TCRdb's copy carries only in-frame clones and drops some. The profile shows around 140,000 clones, less than 15% of them singletons. This sample was taken from a study of beta chain features in type 1 diabetes. Study conclusions and caveats: Patients with type 1 diabetes showed fewer VDJ junction insertions and more deletions. Type 1 diabetes patients showed a moderate but significant shortening of TCRB CDR3s in all four CD4+ subsets.

The CDR3 covers 14 residues. The V end lost 6 bases, the J end lost 2 bases, and 12 bases lay between the germline ends. Germline V gene data show CDR1 as MDHEN and CDR2 as SYDVKM. Cells sorted by CD45RO/CCR7/CD25/CD127/CD95/CD27 comprised CD4+ naive, central memory, regulatory and stem cell-like memory cells. This TCR was sampled from a man younger than 30 with type 1 diabetes. The chain couples TRBV28 to TRBJ2-3, with D possibly matching TRBD1 (5 bases). The sequenced sample consisted of central memory CD4+ T cells from blood. CDR3 DNA: TGTGCCAGCAGCGACAGCGTTCTCACAGATACGCAGTATTTT. Its translation is CASSDSVLTDTQYF.